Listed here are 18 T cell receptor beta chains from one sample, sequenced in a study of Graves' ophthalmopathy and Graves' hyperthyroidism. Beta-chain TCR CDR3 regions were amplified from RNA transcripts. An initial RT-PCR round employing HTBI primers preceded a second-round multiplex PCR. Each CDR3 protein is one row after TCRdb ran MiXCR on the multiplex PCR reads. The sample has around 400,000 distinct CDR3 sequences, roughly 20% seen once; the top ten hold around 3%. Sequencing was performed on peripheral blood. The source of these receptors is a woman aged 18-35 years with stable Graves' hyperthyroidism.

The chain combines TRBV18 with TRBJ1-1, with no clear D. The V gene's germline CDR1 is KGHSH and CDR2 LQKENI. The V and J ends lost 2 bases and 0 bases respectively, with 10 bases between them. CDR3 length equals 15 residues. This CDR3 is CASSPKARMNTEAFF. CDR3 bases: TGTGCCAGCTCACCAAAGGCAAGAATGAACACTGAAGCTTTCTTT.

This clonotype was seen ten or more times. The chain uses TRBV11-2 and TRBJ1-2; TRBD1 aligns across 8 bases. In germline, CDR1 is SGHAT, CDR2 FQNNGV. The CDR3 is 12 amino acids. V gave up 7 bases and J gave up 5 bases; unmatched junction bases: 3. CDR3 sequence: CASNRGKYGYTF. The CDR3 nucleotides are TGTGCCAGCAACAGGGGGAAATATGGCTACACCTTC.

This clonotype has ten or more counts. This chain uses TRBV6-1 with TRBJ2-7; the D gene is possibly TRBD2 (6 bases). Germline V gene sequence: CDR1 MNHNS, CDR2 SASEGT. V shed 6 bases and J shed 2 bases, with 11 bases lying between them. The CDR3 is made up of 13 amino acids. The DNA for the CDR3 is TGTGCCAGCAGCATAGCGGTTCCCTACGAGCAGTACTTC. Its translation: CASSIAVPYEQYF.

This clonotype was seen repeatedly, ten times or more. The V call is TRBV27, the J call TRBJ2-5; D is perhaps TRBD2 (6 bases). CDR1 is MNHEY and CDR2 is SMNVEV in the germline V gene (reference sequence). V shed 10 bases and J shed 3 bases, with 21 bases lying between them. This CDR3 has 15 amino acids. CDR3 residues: CANQPPASAKETQYF. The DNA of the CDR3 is TGTGCCAACCAACCCCCGGCTAGCGCTAAAGAGACCCAGTACTTC.

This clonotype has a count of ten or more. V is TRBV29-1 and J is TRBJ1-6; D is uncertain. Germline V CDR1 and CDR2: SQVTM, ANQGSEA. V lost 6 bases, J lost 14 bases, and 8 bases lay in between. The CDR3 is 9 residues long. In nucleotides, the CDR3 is TGCAGCGTACCCGGGACCCTCCACTTT. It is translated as CSVPGTLHF.

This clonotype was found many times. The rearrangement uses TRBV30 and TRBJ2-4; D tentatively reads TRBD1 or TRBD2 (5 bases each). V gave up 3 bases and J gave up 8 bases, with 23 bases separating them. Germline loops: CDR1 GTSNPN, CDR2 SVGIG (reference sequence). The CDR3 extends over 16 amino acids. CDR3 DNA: TGTGCCTGGAGCATCCCGCATGGGGGTGGTGAGGACATTCAGTACTTC. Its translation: CAWSIPHGGGEDIQYF.

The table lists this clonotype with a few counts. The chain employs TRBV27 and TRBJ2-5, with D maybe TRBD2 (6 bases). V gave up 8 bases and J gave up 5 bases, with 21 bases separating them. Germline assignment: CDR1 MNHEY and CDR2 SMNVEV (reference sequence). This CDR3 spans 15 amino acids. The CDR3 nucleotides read TGTGCCAGCCGATGGCGAGGAGGGAGAAGCGAGACCCAGTACTTC. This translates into CASRWRGGRSETQYF.

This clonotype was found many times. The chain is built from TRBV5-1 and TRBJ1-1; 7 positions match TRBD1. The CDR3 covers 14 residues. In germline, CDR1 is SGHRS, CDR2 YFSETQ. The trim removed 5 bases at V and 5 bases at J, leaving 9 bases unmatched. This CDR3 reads CASRWGQHSTEAFF. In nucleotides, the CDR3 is TGCGCCAGCAGGTGGGGACAGCACTCAACTGAAGCTTTCTTT.

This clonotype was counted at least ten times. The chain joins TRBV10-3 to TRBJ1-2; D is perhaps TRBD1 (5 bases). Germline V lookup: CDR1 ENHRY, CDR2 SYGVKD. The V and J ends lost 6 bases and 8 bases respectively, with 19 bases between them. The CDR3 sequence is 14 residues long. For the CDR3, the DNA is TGTGCCATCAGGCCCCCGGGCTCTGAGGGGGGCTACACCTTC. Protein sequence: CAIRPPGSEGGYTF.

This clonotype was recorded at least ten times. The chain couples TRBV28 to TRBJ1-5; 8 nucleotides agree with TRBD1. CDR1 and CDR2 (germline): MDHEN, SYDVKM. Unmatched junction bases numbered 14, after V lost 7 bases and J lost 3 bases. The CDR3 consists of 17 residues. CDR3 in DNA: TGTGCCAGCAATTCTCCGACTGGGGACAGGTTCAATCAGCCCCAGCATTTT. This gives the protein CASNSPTGDRFNQPQHF.

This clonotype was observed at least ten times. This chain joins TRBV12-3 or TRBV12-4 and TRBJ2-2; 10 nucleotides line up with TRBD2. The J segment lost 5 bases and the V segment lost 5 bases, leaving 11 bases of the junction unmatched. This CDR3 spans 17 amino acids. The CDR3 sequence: CASSRTLAGVRTGELFF. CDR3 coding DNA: TGTGCCAGCAGTCGGACCCTAGCGGGAGTTCGGACCGGGGAGCTGTTTTTT.

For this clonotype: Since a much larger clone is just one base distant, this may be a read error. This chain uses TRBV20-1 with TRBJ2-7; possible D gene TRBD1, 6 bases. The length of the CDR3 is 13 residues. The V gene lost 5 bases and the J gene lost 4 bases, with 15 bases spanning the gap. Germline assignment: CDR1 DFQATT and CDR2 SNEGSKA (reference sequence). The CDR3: CSAAGTWIYEQYF. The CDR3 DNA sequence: TGCAGTGCTGCCGGGACATGGATTTACGAGCAGTACTTC.

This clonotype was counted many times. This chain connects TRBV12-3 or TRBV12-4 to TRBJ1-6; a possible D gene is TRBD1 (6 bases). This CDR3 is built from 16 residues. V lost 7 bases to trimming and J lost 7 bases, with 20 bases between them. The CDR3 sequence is CASTPQGGRINSPLHF. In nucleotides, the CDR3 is TGTGCCAGCACCCCCCAAGGGGGACGGATAAATTCACCCCTCCACTTT.

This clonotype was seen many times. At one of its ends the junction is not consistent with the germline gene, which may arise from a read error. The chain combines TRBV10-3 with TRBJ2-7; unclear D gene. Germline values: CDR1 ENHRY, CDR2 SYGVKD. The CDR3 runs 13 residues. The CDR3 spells CATSESNSYEQYF. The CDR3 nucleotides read TGTGCCACCAGTGAGTCCAACTCCTACGAGCAGTACTTC.

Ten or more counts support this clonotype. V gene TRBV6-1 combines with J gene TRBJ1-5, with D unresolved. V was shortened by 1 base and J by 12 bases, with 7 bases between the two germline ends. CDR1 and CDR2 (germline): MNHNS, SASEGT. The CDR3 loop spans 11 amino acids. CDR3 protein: CASSEGIVQHF. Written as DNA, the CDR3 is TGTGCCAGCAGTGAAGGAATCGTCCAGCATTTT.

The CDR3 DNA reads TGCAGTGCTAGCCCTGGGACATTCGGCGGCTACACCTTC. Translated, it gives CSASPGTFGGYTF. The J gene is TRBJ1-2, the V gene TRBV20-1; D is possibly TRBD1 (6 bases). Germline V gives CDR1 DFQATT, CDR2 SNEGSKA (reference sequence). The CDR3 spans 13 residues. V gave up 3 bases and J gave up 8 bases, with 16 bases separating them.

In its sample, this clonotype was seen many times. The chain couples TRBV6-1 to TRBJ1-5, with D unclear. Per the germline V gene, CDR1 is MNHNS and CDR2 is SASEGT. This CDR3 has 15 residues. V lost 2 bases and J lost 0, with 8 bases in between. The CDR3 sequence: CASSEIEASNQPQHF. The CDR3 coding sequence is TGTGCCAGCAGTGAAATTGAGGCTAGCAATCAGCCCCAGCATTTT.

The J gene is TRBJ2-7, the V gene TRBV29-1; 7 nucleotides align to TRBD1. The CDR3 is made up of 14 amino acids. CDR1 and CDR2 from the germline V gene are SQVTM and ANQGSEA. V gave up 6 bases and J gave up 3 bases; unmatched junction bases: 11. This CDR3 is CSVYRGPPIYEQYF. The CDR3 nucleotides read TGCAGCGTATACAGGGGACCACCAATCTACGAGCAGTACTTC.